The clone carrying this T cell receptor (beta chain) was counted a single time. V was pared by 4 bases and J by 0 bases, with 10 bases between. Germline CDR1 reads SGHNT; CDR2 reads YYREEE (reference sequence). CDR3 length: 14 amino acids. These data come from a study of blood T cell repertoires in COVID-19. About the research overall: Sites in the United States, Italy and Spain provided acute and convalescent COVID-19 samples. The cDNA or gDNA used as material had been derived from T cells, B-cell-depleted T cells, or PBMCs.

In the study's own analysis: Estimated nucleated cell counts came from reference gene primer amplification. Libraries were prepared by immunoSEQ multiplex PCR; TCRdb keeps only in-frame clonotypes and omits some of them. V, J and clone size are taken as reported in that table, and D and trimming were inferred from the DNA itself. Counted here are more than 25,000 clones, roughly 85% occurring once; the ten biggest clones make up under 7.5%. V gene TRBV5-4 combines with J gene TRBJ1-1; D unresolved. Sequenced sample: peripheral blood. The receptor's source is a man between 60 and 70 years old with active COVID-19. The CDR3 region is CASSAIAMNTEAFF. The DNA of the CDR3 is TGTGCCAGCAGCGCAATAGCTATGAACACTGAAGCTTTCTTT.